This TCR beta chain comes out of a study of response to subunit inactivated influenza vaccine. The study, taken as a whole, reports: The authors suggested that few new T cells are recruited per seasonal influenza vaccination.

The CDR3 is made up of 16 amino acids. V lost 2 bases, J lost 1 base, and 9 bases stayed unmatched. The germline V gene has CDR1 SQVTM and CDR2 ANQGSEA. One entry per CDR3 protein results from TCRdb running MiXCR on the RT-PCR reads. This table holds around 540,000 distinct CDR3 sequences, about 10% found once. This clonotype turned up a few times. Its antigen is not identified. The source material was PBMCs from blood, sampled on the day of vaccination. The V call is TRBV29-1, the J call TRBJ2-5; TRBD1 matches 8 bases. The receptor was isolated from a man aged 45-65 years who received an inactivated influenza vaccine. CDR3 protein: CSVETVRGRIQETQYF. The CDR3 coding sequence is TGCAGCGTTGAAACGGTCAGGGGGCGAATCCAAGAGACCCAGTACTTC. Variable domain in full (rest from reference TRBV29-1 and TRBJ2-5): SAVISQKPSRDICQRGTSLTIQCQVDSQVTMMFWYRQQPGQSLTLIATANQGSEATYESGFVIDKFPISRPNLTFSTLTVSNMSPEDSSIYLCSVETVRGRIQETQYFGPGTRLLVL.